This TCR beta chain stems from a study of cytomegalovirus exposure and HLA in healthy donors. V was shortened by 3 bases and J by 4 bases, with 22 bases between the two germline ends. Per germline, CDR1 LNHDA and CDR2 SQIVND (reference sequence). The CDR3 runs to 18 residues. This clone appeared once. The primer mix had 60 Vbeta and 13 Jbeta primers. The repertoire was sequenced with immunoSEQ multiplex PCR; TCRdb's copy has only in-frame clones and lacks some. The sample lists 100,000 to 150,000 clones, approximately 70% occurring once. Sequenced material: PBMCs. The rearrangement uses TRBV19 and TRBJ2-1; D might be TRBD2 (5 bases). The clonotype comes from a man in his fifties or sixties in good health and CMV-seropositive. This CDR3 reads CASSIGRSGLTLYNEQFF. Written as DNA, the CDR3 is TGTGCCAGTAGTATTGGACGGTCCGGACTTACCCTATACAATGAGCAGTTCTTC.